This T cell receptor (beta chain) was sequenced in a study of shared clonotypes between healthy human individuals. The wider study: Serving as donors were two women and three men, whose ages spanned 18 to 49. Study findings and constraints: Larger estimated richness was generally seen in naive subsets than in memory subsets. Limitation of the genetic and exposure-history diversity represented came from the few donors. An effect of sequencing depth on clonotype sharing among donors was expected.

A remark on this clone: Its target is not known.

Profiled with immunoSEQ multiplex PCR; TCRdb holds only in-frame clones, not every one. The repertoire holds about 680,000 clones, with 92% as singletons. Only CD45RO-negative cells positively selected for CCR7 counted as naive CD8 cells, so terminally differentiated effector memory CD45RA+ cells were excluded. The sequence derives from a young man in good health. Sample: naive CD8+ T cells sorted from blood.

The CDR3 loop reads CASRKLAGDSYNEQFF. Here the CDR3 DNA reads TGTGCCAGCAGGAAACTAGCGGGAGACTCCTACAATGAGCAGTTCTTC. V usage is TRBV11-2 and J usage is TRBJ2-1; 11 nucleotides agree with TRBD2. J gave up 0 bases and V 6 bases, and 4 bases lay outside the gene matches. The germline V gene encodes CDR1 SGHAT and CDR2 FQNNGV. CDR3 size: 16 residues.